This T cell receptor beta chain was recovered during a study of blood T cell repertoires in COVID-19. Study-level background: PBMCs, B-cell-depleted T cells, or T cells were the source of the cDNA or gDNA that made up the material.

V was trimmed by 8 bases and J by 0 bases, leaving 11 bases between them. Germline assignment: CDR1 LNHDA and CDR2 SQIVND (reference sequence). The CDR3 consists of 13 residues. Symptom resolution, clearance, or two negative PCRs marked donors in Cohort 3 as recovered. Under the authors' procedure: Amplified reference gene primers provided the basis for estimating nucleated cell counts. TCRdb's table, derived via immunoSEQ multiplex PCR, lists solely in-frame clones and lacks some. V and J calls and clone size are given by that table; D and trimming were obtained from the DNA. The table lists almost 200,000 clones, 89% of them singletons.

This TCR derives from a woman under 30 who had recovered from COVID-19. The chain employs TRBV19 and TRBJ2-7; D uncertain. Input material: PBMCs or T cells enriched from blood (not recorded which). CDR3 in amino acids: CASESRSSYEQYF. The CDR3 nucleotides read TGTGCCAGTGAGAGTCGGAGCTCCTACGAGCAGTACTTC.